Following are 9 T cell receptor beta chains from one sample sequenced in a study of cytomegalovirus exposure and HLA in healthy donors. PCR was performed using 60 Vbeta and 13 Jbeta primers. Using immunoSEQ multiplex PCR, the repertoire was profiled, and TCRdb retains in-frame clones only, with some absent. Its listing shows some 75,000 clones. Sequenced: PBMCs. The receptor set was obtained from a boy between 5 and 17 years old in good health and CMV-seronegative.

The chain links TRBV19 to TRBJ1-1; tentative D call: TRBD1 (5 bases). This CDR3 comprises 16 residues. Germline values: CDR1 LNHDA, CDR2 SQIVND (reference sequence). Trimming left V 4 bases short and J 0 bases short, with 15 bases between. The CDR3 DNA follows: TGTGCCAGTAGTACTCCCCCGGGGGGGTTGAACACTGAAGCTTTCTTT. This encodes CASSTPPGGLNTEAFF.

The CDR3 loop is CASRNTGFPTDTQYF. CDR3 DNA: TGTGCCAGCAGGAATACAGGTTTCCCCACAGATACGCAGTATTTT. V is TRBV4-2 and J is TRBJ2-3, with D perhaps TRBD1 (5 bases). V lost 6 bases, J lost 2 bases, and 15 bases lay in between. Germline CDR1 reads LGHNA; CDR2 reads YNFKEQ. The CDR3 is made up of 15 amino acids.

The genes are TRBV27 and TRBJ1-2, with D perhaps TRBD1 (6 bases). Trimming took off 3 bases at V and 4 bases at J, with 12 bases between the two ends. The CDR3 loop spans 14 amino acids. In germline, CDR1 is MNHEY, CDR2 SMNVEV (reference sequence). The CDR3: CASSFGPDSYGYTF. CDR3 DNA: TGTGCCAGCAGTTTCGGCCCGGACAGCTATGGCTACACCTTC.

The chain employs TRBV29-1 and TRBJ1-2, with 9 bases identical to TRBD1. This CDR3 comprises 13 residues. CDR1 is SQVTM, CDR2 ANQGSEA, per germline. In DNA form, the CDR3 reads TGCAGTACCTTGGACAGGGGAGGTTATGGCTACACCTTC. Residues: CSTLDRGGYGYTF.

The chain is built from TRBV7-3 and TRBJ2-7; D perhaps matches TRBD1 (7 bases). Germline CDR1 is SGHTA and CDR2 is FQGTGA. V gave up 0 bases and J gave up 4 bases, with 16 bases separating them. The CDR3 extends over 16 amino acids. In DNA form, the CDR3 reads TGTGCCAGCAGCTTAACGGGAGGAGGGGGCGCGTACGAGCAGTACTTC. Translating gives CASSLTGGGGAYEQYF.

The chain employs TRBV11-2 and TRBJ2-1; the D gene is possibly TRBD1 (6 bases). This CDR3 is 13 amino acids long. Per germline, CDR1 SGHAT and CDR2 FQNNGV. Trimming stripped 5 bases from V and 3 bases from J, with 8 bases between. CDR3 loop: CASSQGGYNEQFF. The CDR3 nucleotides are TGTGCCAGCAGCCAAGGGGGCTACAATGAGCAGTTCTTC.

This rearrangement joins TRBV29-1 to TRBJ2-7; 10 nucleotides line up with TRBD2. The germline V gene has CDR1 SQVTM and CDR2 ANQGSEA. The CDR3 is 13 amino acids. J was trimmed by 4 bases and V by 6 bases; bases with no gene match: 6. The CDR3 nucleotides read TGCAGCGTCTGGACTAGCGGAAGATACGAGCAGTACTTC. Encoded protein: CSVWTSGRYEQYF.

The J gene is TRBJ2-7, the V gene TRBV29-1; 9 bases align to TRBD1. V shed 7 bases and J 5 bases; nucleotides not matched to a gene: 9. The CDR3 has 13 residues. Germline CDR1 reads SQVTM; CDR2 reads ANQGSEA. The CDR3 protein is CSARDRVRDEQYF. In DNA, the CDR3 is TGCAGCGCCCGGGACAGGGTACGGGACGAGCAGTACTTC.

This rearrangement joins TRBV5-5 to TRBJ2-7; the match to TRBD1 covers 9 bases. Germline V gene lookup returns CDR1 SGHKS and CDR2 YYEKEE (reference sequence). Trimming removed 3 bases from V and 6 bases from J; junction bases left unmatched: 7. The CDR3 has 14 amino acids. CDR3 loop: CASSSTGQGSEQYF. The DNA for the CDR3 is TGTGCCAGCAGCTCCACGGGACAGGGATCCGAGCAGTACTTC.